The TCR beta chain described here comes from a study of shared clonotypes between healthy human individuals. The overall study: Each donor had three CD4 naive, three CD4 memory, two CD8 naive and one CD8 memory plate.

Profiling relied on immunoSEQ multiplex PCR, and the TCRdb table lists in-frame clones only, not all of them. The table lists approximately 2,300,000 clones, around 90% of them singletons. As concerns this clone: The antigen remains undetermined.

Study-level points and caveats: Relative to clonotypes present in all four donors, those not shared had lower generation probabilities. Larger richness was generally estimated for naive than memory subsets. It was the few donors that limited the genetic and exposure-history diversity represented.

The V and J ends lost 0 bases and 2 bases respectively, with 9 bases between them. CDR1 and CDR2 (germline): SGHRS, YFSETQ. The CDR3 is 16 residues long. This clonotype was sampled from a man between 18 and 35 years old in good health. Some clones in this sample may be carry-over from other donors' samples. The V gene is TRBV5-1, the J gene TRBJ2-6; D is ambiguous. Sequences were obtained from naive CD4+ T cells from PBMCs. Subset in this sample: CD45RA+ positively selected. The CDR3 sequence is CASSLVAGTGANVLTF. The CDR3 region has the DNA TGCGCCAGCAGCTTGGTAGCTGGGACTGGGGCCAACGTCCTGACTTTC.